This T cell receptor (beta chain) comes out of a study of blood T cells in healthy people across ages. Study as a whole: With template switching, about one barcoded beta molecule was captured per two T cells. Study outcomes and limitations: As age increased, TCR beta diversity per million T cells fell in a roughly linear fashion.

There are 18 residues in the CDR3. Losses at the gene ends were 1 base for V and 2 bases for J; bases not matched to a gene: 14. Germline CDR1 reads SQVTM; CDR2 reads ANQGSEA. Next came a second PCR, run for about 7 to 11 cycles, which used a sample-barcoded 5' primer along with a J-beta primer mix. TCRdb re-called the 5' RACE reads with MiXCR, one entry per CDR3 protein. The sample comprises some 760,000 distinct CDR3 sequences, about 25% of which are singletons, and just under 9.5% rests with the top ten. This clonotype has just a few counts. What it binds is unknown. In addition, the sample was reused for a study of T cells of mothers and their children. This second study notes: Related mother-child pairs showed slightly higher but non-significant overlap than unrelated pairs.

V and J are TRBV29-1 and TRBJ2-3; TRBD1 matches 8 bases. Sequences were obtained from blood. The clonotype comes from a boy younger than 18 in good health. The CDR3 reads CSVEVVGTGTGPTDTQYF. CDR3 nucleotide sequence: TGCAGCGTTGAAGTAGTAGGCACCGGGACAGGCCCCACAGATACGCAGTATTTT.